The 15 T cell receptor beta chains presented below share a single source sample, sequenced in a study of metastatic and nonmetastatic thyroid tumors. From the PCR reads, TCRdb re-called clones with MiXCR. The sample lists over 35,000 clones, approximately 16% occurring once. Every patient underwent thyroid surgery untreated. What was sequenced was tumor tissue. Receptors were obtained from a female donor with papillary thyroid cancer or a benign thyroid nodule (not recorded which). Some clones in this sample may be carry-over from other donors' samples.

This clone appeared many times. The rearrangement links TRBV6-1 to TRBJ2-1; either TRBD1 or TRBD2 may fit D (5 bases each). Trimming took off 8 bases at V and 0 bases at J, with 11 bases between the two ends. The germline CDR1 and CDR2 sequences are MNHNS and SASEGT. The CDR3 length is 14 residues. The CDR3 DNA reads TGTGCCAGCTTCCGGGACCCCTCCTACAATGAGCAGTTCTTC. Amino acids: CASFRDPSYNEQFF.

This clone has a count of ten or more. This chain uses TRBV15 with TRBJ2-7; tentatively, D is TRBD2 (6 bases). CDR1 and CDR2 from the germline V gene are LNHNV and YYDKDF (reference sequence). Trimming removed 0 bases at V and 4 bases at J, with 19 bases between. The CDR3 length is 17 residues. CDR3 region: CATSRDLWAGIGYEQYF. The CDR3 DNA is TGTGCCACCAGCAGAGATCTCTGGGCGGGGATCGGGTACGAGCAGTACTTC.

This clone was seen at least ten times. The chain carries TRBV6-5 and TRBJ2-3; tentatively, D is TRBD2 (7 bases). The CDR3 is made up of 17 amino acids. CDR1 is MNHEY, CDR2 SVGAGI, per germline. Trimming left V 7 bases short and J 0 bases short, with 20 bases between. This CDR3 reads CASTREGGRDSTDTQYF. As DNA, the CDR3 is TGTGCCAGCACCAGAGAAGGGGGGAGGGACAGCACAGATACGCAGTATTTT.

This clone was detected only a few times. The CDR3 DNA is TGTGCCAGCAGCTTAGATCTGGGCGTGAGCTCCTACGAGCAGTACTTC. Residues: CASSLDLGVSSYEQYF. V is TRBV11-2 and J is TRBJ2-7; D uncertain. Trimming removed 0 bases from V and 0 bases from J, with 12 bases in between. The CDR3 length is 16 residues. Germline values: CDR1 SGHAT, CDR2 FQNNGV.

This clone was seen more than once but under ten times. The J gene is TRBJ1-1, the V gene TRBV6-6; D uncertain. Per germline, CDR1 MNHNY and CDR2 SVGAGI (reference sequence). CDR3 length: 14 residues. V was shortened by 0 bases and J by 6 bases, with 11 bases between the two germline ends. The CDR3 DNA follows: TGTGCCAGCAGTTACTCGACTCGGGTGGCTGAAGCTTTCTTT. Protein product: CASSYSTRVAEAFF.

This clone has only a few counts. A much larger clone is a single base away; this may be a read error. CDR3: CASSQVTGFGDQFF. CDR3 DNA: TGCGCCAGCAGCCAAGTAACAGGGTTTGGTGATCAGTTCTTC. V is TRBV4-3 and J is TRBJ2-1; the D gene is possibly TRBD1 (6 bases). This CDR3 is 14 amino acids long. CDR1 and CDR2 (germline): LGHNA, YSLEER. V was trimmed by 1 base and J by 13 bases, leaving 17 bases between them.

This clone was detected many times. The chain recombines TRBV3-1 with TRBJ2-2; D not certain. Trimming removed 0 bases at V and 4 bases at J, with 9 bases between. The CDR3 contains 15 residues. CDR1 and CDR2 from the germline V gene are LGHDT and YNNKEL (reference sequence). DNA of the CDR3: TGTGCCAGCAGCCAAGAATACAGCGTCACCGGGGAGCTGTTTTTT. It codes for CASSQEYSVTGELFF.

Comment on this clone: This may arise from a read error, as a much more abundant clone is one base away. Other DNA sequences within the sample encode an identical CDR3. The chain has TRBV29-1 and TRBJ1-1; D unresolved. The V gene's germline CDR1 is SQVTM and CDR2 ANQGSEA. V lost 3 bases and J 4 bases, leaving 12 bases between the germline ends. The CDR3 runs 13 residues. CDR3 sequence reads: CSVERGAGTEAFF. The CDR3 DNA follows: TGCAGCGTTGAGCGGGGTGCTGGCACTGAAGCTTTCTTT.

This clone was detected many times. Given a much more abundant clone one base away, this may be a read error. The chain has TRBV28 and TRBJ2-3, with 8 positions matching TRBD2. The germline V gene encodes CDR1 MDHEN and CDR2 SYDVKM. Germline trimming cut 3 bases from V and 3 bases from J; bases unmatched to any gene: 8. This CDR3 spans 16 amino acids. The CDR3: CASSFAAGVFTDTQYF. For the CDR3, the DNA is TGTGCCAGCAGTTTCGCAGCGGGAGTGTTTACAGATACGCAGTATTTT.

This clone was counted many times. The gene calls are TRBV28 and TRBJ2-7; D unclear. The CDR3 runs to 14 residues. Germline V CDR1 and CDR2: MDHEN, SYDVKM. Between the trimmed V and J ends, which lost 4 bases and 4 bases, there was a span of 14 bases. The CDR3 is CASSSPRPPYEQYF. The CDR3, as DNA: TGTGCCAGCAGTTCTCCCCGTCCCCCGTACGAGCAGTACTTC.

This clone appeared many times. The V call is TRBV11-1, the J call TRBJ2-2, with 10 nucleotides matching TRBD1. Germline V gene lookup returns CDR1 SGHAT and CDR2 FQDESV (reference sequence). The CDR3 runs to 13 residues. With V trimmed by 5 bases and J by 15 bases, 9 bases remained unmatched. The CDR3 protein is CASSPLDRGNLFF. The CDR3 DNA reads TGTGCCAGCAGCCCCTTGGACAGGGGGAATTTGTTTTTT.

This clone has ten or more counts. This chain links TRBV12-3 or TRBV12-4 with TRBJ2-5; D possibly corresponds to TRBD2 (5 bases). V gave up 4 bases and J gave up 1 base, with 7 bases separating them. The CDR3 has 13 residues. CDR3 sequence (DNA): TGTGCCAGCAGTTGGAGCGGCCAAGAGACCCAGTACTTC. Translating it yields CASSWSGQETQYF.

Many counts were recorded for this clone. V gene TRBV20-1 combines with J gene TRBJ1-1, with D possibly TRBD1 on 5 matching bases. Trimming left V 0 bases short and J 6 bases short, with 20 bases between. This CDR3 has 16 amino acids. CDR1 is DFQATT, CDR2 SNEGSKA, per germline (reference sequence). This chain's CDR3 is CSARDIDTWGSAEAFF. In DNA form, the CDR3 reads TGCAGTGCTAGAGATATTGACACGTGGGGCTCGGCTGAAGCTTTCTTT.

This clone was detected a few times. The chain carries TRBV6-1 and TRBJ1-6, with 7 positions matching TRBD1. The V and J ends lost 6 bases and 5 bases, in that order; junction bases with no gene match: 10. From germline, CDR1 is MNHNS and CDR2 SASEGT. There are 16 residues in the CDR3. The CDR3 nucleotides read TGTGCCAGCAGACCGTCGGGCGGGACAGATAATTCACCCCTCCACTTT. This sequence encodes CASRPSGGTDNSPLHF.

This clone was seen repeatedly, ten times or more. V usage is TRBV7-9 and J usage is TRBJ2-7; D not certain. The CDR3 loop spans 12 amino acids. Germline V gene sequence: CDR1 SEHNR, CDR2 FQNEAQ (reference sequence). V was pared by 3 bases and J by 6 bases, with 9 bases between. The CDR3 DNA reads as TGTGCCAGCAGCTTCGGAGACATCGAGCAGTACTTC. Translated, it gives CASSFGDIEQYF.